This T cell receptor (beta chain) was identified in a study of regulatory T cells in long-lasting Graves disease. Study overall: Less than 3 months of antithyroid drugs had been taken by newly diagnosed Graves' patients.

This CDR3 is built from 13 residues. With 6 bases removed from V and 5 bases from J, the gap between germline ends came to 13 bases. CDR1 and CDR2 (germline): SNHLY, FYNNEI. The sample's time point: newly diagnosed GD, antithyroid drugs for less than 3 months. The TCR library was made from RNA that had been extracted from PBMCs in TRIzol. This clonotype showed up many times. Both iRepertoire HTBI primers and Arm-PCR of CDR3 regions were used to build the TCR beta libraries. TCRdb re-called the multiplex PCR reads through MiXCR, storing one row per CDR3 protein. Among roughly 380,000 distinct CDR3 sequences listed, about a sixth were seen once.

The receptor was isolated from a female donor with Graves disease. Sequenced material: peripheral blood mononuclear cells (PBMCs), taken at new diagnosis, from a patient treated with antithyroid drugs. The genes are TRBV2 and TRBJ1-1; no clear D. CDR3: CASSLYGSTEAFF. DNA for the CDR3: TGTGCCAGCAGCTTATACGGGAGTACTGAAGCTTTCTTT.